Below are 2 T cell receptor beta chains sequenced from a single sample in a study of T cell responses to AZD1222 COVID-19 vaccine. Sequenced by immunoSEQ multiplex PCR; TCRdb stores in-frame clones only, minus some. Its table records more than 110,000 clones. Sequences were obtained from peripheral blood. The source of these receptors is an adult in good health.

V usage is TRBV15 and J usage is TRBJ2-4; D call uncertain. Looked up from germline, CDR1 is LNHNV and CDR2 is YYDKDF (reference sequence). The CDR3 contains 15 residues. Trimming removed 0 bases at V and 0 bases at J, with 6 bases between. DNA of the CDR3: TGTGCCACCAGCAGAGAGTGGCTAGCCAAAAACATTCAGTACTTC. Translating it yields CATSREWLAKNIQYF.

The CDR3 DNA is TGCGCCAGCAGCCCTCGACAGGATAGCAATCAGCCCCAGCATTTT. Protein product: CASSPRQDSNQPQHF. This sequence joins TRBV4-1 and TRBJ1-5; possibly TRBD1 for D (6 bases). CDR1 is MGHRA and CDR2 is YSYEKL in the germline V gene. CDR3 length equals 15 residues. Trimming removed 4 bases at V and 0 bases at J, with 10 bases between.